These T cell receptor beta chains were read from a single sample in a study of blood T cell repertoires in COVID-19. Profiled with immunoSEQ multiplex PCR; TCRdb holds only in-frame clones, not every one. Of almost 100,000 clones in the sample, about nine tenths were seen once. Source material: peripheral blood. The receptors were sampled from a man in his fifties or sixties with acute or convalescent COVID-19. The conserved cysteine and the conserved F or W are not part of the CDR3 here. Each record gives: clone size, J gene, V gene, CDR3 protein. Clone size is given for some rows only: seen once, a few or many times, or a class if the clone is expanded.

-	TRBJ1-5	TRBV6-6	ASTPFEFQPQH
once	TRBJ1-5	TRBV4-1	ASSQAQLAEPQH
-	TRBJ2-7	TRBV3-1/TRBV3-2	ASSYDRGIGYEQY
few	TRBJ2-1	TRBV3-1/TRBV3-2	ASSQELGDSAYNEQF
once	TRBJ1-6	TRBV7-3	ASSSGTGGRSPLH
-	TRBJ2-3	TRBV9	ASSVASGGTDTQY
few	TRBJ1-1	TRBV25-1	ASSEREAF
-	TRBJ2-7	TRBV11-3	ASRRAGTGFLHEQY
-	TRBJ1-1	TRBV10-2	ASTGQGFTEAF
-	TRBJ2-3	TRBV2	ASSGGGRAQY
-	TRBJ1-2	TRBV6-5	ASRKVKGTGGGYT
once	TRBJ2-1	TRBV6-5	ATKGTLAGGVEQF
once	TRBJ2-7	TRBV7-8	ASSRGTGVAYEQY
-	TRBJ2-5	TRBV15	ATSRLRGVAGHGETQY
-	TRBJ1-2	TRBV3-1/TRBV3-2	ASRREGTGGSYT
once	TRBJ1-2	TRBV18	ASSPALDRGYYGYT
-	TRBJ2-7	TRBV3-1/TRBV3-2	ASSQLPESYEQY
-	TRBJ2-1	TRBV9	ASSPILAGGNEQF
-	TRBJ2-2	TRBV25-1	ASSGIATNTGELF
-	TRBJ2-5	TRBV6-4	ASSDTDRAETQY
-	TRBJ2-1	TRBV7-3	ASSLMAGGPYEQF
-	TRBJ1-1	TRBV30	AWSVNRPVTGSEAF
-	TRBJ1-2	TRBV6-5	ASSGRGYYGYT
-	TRBJ1-4	TRBV2	ASSPGTGNGKLF
-	TRBJ1-2	TRBV12-3/TRBV12-4	ASSPRNYGYT
-	TRBJ1-2	TRBV21-1	ASSKEEIYGYT
-	TRBJ2-1	TRBV29-1	SARGTGRGEQF
-	TRBJ2-3	TRBV25-1	ASSAWAGDTDTQY
-	TRBJ1-1	TRBV10-3	AIRGGTEAF
once	TRBJ1-2	TRBV7-9	ASSLVQGSYGYT
-	TRBJ2-6	TRBV5-6	ASSWDRDSSGANVLT
-	TRBJ2-3	TRBV5-5	ASSPGLAGGRGGSDTQY
-	TRBJ2-1	TRBV5-1	ASSSGGAGSYNEQF
-	TRBJ1-1	TRBV6-5	ASSGQFEAF
-	TRBJ2-3	TRBV18	ASSPSPTSGKGGQY
-	TRBJ2-7	TRBV6-5	ASRIAAPDEQY
-	TRBJ1-4	TRBV7-9	ASSLTGQGREKLF
-	TRBJ2-7	TRBV27	ASSPGLDFYEQY
few	TRBJ2-7	TRBV19	ASSIDEFNEQY
-	TRBJ1-5	TRBV6-1	ASSEPYRGSNQPQH
-	TRBJ1-6	TRBV4-1	ASSQDEQAFSYNSPLH
-	TRBJ2-7	TRBV20-1	SASGGPGRYEQY
-	TRBJ1-5	TRBV3-1/TRBV3-2	ASSQAEGQPQH
-	TRBJ2-1	TRBV5-1	ASNSGRASYNEQF
-	TRBJ1-5	TRBV2	ASSSGQGRQPQH
-	TRBJ1-1	TRBV19	ASTREVNTEAF
-	TRBJ2-1	TRBV5-4	ASRQDSHNEQF
-	TRBJ2-1	TRBV24-1	ATSGGPYNEQF
-	TRBJ2-5	TRBV6-2/TRBV6-3	ASSSSGRLVETQY
-	TRBJ1-2	TRBV6-1	ASSEAAGNYGYT
-	TRBJ1-2	TRBV4-2	ASSQGGGSYGYT
-	TRBJ1-2	TRBV19	ASSPTGTGYT
-	TRBJ2-3	TRBV4-1	ASSQDGVADTQY